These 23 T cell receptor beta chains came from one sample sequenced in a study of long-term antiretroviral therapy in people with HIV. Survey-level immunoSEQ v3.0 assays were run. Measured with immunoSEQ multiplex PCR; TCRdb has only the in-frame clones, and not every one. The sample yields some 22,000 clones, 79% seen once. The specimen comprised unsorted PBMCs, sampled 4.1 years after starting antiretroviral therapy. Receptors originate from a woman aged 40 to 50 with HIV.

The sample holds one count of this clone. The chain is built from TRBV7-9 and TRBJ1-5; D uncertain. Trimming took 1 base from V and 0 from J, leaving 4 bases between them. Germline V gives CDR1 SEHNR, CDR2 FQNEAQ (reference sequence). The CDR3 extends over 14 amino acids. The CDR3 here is CASSLEDSNQPQHF. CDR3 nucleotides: TGTGCCAGCAGCTTAGAGGATAGCAATCAGCCCCAGCATTTT.

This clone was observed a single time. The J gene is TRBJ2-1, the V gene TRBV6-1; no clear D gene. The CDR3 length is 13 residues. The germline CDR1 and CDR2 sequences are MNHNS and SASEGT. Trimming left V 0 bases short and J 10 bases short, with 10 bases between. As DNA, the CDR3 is TGTGCCAGCAGTGAAGCGTTCGGTTCCGAGCAGTTCTTC. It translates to CASSEAFGSEQFF.

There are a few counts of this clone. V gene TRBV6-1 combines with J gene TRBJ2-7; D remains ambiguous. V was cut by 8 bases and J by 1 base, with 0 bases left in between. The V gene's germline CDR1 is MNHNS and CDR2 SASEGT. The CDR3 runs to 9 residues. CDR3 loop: CASSYEQYF. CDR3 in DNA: TGTGCCAGCTCCTACGAGCAGTACTTC.

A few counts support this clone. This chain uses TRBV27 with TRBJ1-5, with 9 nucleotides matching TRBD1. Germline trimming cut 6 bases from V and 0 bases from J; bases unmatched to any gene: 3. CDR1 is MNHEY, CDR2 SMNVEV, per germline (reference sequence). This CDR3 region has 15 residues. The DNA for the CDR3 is TGTGCCAGCAGCTGGACAGGGGATAGCAATCAGCCCCAGCATTTT. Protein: CASSWTGDSNQPQHF.

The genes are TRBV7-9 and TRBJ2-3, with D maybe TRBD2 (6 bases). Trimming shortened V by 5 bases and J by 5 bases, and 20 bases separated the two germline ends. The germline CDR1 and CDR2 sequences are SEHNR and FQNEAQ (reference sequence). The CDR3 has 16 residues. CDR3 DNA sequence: TGTGCCAGCAGCCCTGGGACTTACGCCGGTGGAGATACGCAGTATTTT. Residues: CASSPGTYAGGDTQYF.

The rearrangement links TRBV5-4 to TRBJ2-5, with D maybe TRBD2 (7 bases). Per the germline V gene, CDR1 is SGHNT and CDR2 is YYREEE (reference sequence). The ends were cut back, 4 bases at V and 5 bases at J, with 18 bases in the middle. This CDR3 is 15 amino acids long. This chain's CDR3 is CASSHPGGGQETQYF. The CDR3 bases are TGTGCCAGCAGCCACCCGGGGGGCGGTCAGGAGACCCAGTACTTC.

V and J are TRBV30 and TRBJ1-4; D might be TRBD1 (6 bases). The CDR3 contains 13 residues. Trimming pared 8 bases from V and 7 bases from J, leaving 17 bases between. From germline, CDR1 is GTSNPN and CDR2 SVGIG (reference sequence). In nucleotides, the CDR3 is TGTGCCACTAACAGGGTTTTGGGTGAAAAACTGTTTTTT. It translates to CATNRVLGEKLFF.

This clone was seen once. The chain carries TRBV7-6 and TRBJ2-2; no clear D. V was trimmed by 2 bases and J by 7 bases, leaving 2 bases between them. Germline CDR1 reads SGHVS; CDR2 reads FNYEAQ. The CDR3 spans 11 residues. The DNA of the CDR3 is TGTGCCAGCAGCTTATTCGGGGAGCTGTTTTTT. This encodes CASSLFGELFF.

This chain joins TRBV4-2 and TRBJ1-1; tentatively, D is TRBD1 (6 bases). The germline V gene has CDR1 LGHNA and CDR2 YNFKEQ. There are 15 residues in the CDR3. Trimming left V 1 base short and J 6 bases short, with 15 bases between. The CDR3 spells CASSQGITGSAEAFF. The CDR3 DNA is TGTGCCAGCAGCCAAGGGATCACAGGGAGTGCTGAAGCTTTCTTT.

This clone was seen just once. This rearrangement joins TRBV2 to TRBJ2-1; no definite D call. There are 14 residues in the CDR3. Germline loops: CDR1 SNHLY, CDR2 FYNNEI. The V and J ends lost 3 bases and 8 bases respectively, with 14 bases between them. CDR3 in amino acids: CASSEWAASDEQFF. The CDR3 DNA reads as TGTGCCAGCAGTGAGTGGGCGGCGAGCGATGAGCAGTTCTTC.

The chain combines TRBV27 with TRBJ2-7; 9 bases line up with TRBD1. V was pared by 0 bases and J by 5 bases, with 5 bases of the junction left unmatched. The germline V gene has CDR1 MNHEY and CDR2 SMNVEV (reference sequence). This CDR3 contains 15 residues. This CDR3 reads CASSLSGTGFDEQYF. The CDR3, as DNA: TGTGCCAGCAGTTTATCGGGGACAGGGTTCGACGAGCAGTACTTC.

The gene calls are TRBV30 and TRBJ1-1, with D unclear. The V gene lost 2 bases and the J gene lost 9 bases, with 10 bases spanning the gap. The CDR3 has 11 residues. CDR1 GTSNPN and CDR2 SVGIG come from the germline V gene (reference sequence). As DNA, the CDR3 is TGTGCCTGGAGTTGGGGTGGGAAAGCTTTCTTT. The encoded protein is CAWSWGGKAFF.

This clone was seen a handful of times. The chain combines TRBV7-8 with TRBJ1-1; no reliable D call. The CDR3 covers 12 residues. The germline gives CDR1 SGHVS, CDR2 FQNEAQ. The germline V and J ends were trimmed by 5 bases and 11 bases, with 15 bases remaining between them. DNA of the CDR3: TGTGCCAGCAGCATGGAACTGGCTGGGGCTTTCTTT. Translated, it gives CASSMELAGAFF. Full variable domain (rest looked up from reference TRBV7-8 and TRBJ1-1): GAGVSQSPRYKVAKRGQDVALRCDPISGHVSLFWYQQALGQGPEFLTYFQNEAQLDKSGLPSDRFFAERPEGSVSTLKIQRTQQEDSAVYLCASSMELAGAFFGQGTRLTVV.

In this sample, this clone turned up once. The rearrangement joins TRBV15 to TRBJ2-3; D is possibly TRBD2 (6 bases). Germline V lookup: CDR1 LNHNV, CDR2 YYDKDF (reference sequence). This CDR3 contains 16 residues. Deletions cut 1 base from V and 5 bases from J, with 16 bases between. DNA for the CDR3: TGTGCCACCAGCAGAGGTGGAGGGAATAAGGGAGATACGCAGTATTTT. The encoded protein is CATSRGGGNKGDTQYF.

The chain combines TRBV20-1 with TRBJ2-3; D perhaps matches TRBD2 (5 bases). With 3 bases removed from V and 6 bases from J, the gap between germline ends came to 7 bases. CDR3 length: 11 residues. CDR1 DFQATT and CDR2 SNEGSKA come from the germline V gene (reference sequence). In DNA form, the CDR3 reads TGCAGTGCTAGGAGGGCGGATACGCAGTATTTT. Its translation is CSARRADTQYF.

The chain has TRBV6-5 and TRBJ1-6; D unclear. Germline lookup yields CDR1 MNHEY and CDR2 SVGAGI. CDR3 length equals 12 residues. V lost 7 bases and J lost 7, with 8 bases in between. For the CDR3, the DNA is TGTGCCAGCAAAGGAATAAATTCACCCCTCCACTTT. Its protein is CASKGINSPLHF.

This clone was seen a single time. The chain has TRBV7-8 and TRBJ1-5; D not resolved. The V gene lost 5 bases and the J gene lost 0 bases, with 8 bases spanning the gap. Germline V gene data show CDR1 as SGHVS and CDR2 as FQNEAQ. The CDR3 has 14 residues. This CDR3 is CASSRQASNQPQHF. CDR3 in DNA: TGTGCCAGCAGCAGGCAGGCTAGCAATCAGCCCCAGCATTTT.

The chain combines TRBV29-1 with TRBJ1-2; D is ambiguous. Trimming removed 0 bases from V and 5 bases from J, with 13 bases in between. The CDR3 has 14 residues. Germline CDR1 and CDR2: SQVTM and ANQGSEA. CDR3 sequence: CSVEDEEGLYGYTF. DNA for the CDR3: TGCAGCGTTGAAGATGAGGAAGGTCTTTATGGCTACACCTTC.

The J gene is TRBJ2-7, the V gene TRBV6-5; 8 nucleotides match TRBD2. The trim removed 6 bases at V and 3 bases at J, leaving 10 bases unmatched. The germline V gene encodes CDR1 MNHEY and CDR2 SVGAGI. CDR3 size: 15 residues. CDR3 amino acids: CASSLQSGGGYEQYF. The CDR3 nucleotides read TGTGCCAGCAGCTTACAATCGGGGGGGGGCTACGAGCAGTACTTC.

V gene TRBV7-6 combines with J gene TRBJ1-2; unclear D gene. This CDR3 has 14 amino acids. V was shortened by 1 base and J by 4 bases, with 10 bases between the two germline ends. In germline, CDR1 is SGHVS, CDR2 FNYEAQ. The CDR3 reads CASSLGSGSYGYTF. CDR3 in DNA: TGTGCCAGCAGCTTAGGTTCCGGTTCCTATGGCTACACCTTC.

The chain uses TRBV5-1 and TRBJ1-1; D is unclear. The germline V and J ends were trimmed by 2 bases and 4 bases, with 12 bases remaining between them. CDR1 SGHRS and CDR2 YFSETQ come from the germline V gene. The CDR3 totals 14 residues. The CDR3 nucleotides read TGCGCCAGCAGCTTAACGGTACCCATCACTGAAGCTTTCTTT. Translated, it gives CASSLTVPITEAFF.

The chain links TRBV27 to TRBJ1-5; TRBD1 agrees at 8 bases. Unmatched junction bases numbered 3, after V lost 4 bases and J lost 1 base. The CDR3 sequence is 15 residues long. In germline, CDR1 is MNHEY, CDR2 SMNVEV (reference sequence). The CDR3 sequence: CASSWTGMSNQPQHF. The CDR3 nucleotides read TGTGCCAGCAGTTGGACAGGGATGAGCAATCAGCCCCAGCATTTT.

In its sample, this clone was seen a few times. The chain's CDR3 is CASSIGSEQYF. As DNA, the CDR3 is TGTGCCAGCAGCATCGGGTCCGAGCAGTACTTC. The V gene is TRBV14, the J gene TRBJ2-7; D is unresolved. V was clipped by 5 bases and J by 6 bases, with 8 bases between them. The CDR3 is 11 residues long. Per germline, CDR1 SGHDN and CDR2 FVKESK.